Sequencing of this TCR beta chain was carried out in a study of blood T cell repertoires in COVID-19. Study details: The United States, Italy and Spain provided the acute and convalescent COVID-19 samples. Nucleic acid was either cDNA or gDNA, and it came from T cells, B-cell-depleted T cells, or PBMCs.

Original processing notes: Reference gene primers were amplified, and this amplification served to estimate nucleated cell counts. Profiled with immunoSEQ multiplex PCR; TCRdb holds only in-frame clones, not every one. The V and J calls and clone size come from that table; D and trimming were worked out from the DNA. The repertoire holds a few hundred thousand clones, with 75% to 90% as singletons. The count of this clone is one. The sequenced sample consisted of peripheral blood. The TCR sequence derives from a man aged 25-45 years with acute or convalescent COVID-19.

CDR3 loop: CASSYRTSGSNNEQFF. CDR3 in DNA: TGCGCCAGCAGCTACCGGACTAGCGGGAGCAACAATGAGCAGTTCTTC. J is TRBJ2-1 and V is TRBV4-1; TRBD2 agrees at 13 bases. The CDR3 consists of 16 residues. V lost 5 bases, J lost 5 bases, and 6 bases stayed unmatched. The germline CDR1 and CDR2 sequences are MGHRA and YSYEKL.